The clone carrying this T cell receptor (beta chain) was picked up one time. Its antigen is still unknown. Profiled with immunoSEQ multiplex PCR; TCRdb holds only in-frame clones, not every one. The data show 90,000 to 120,000 clones, with roughly nine tenths seen just once and about 2.5% held by the top ten. Germline CDR1 SGHTA, CDR2 FQGNSA. Trimming took off 0 bases at V and 7 bases at J, with 15 bases between the two ends. The CDR3 runs 15 residues. This sample is part of a study of T cell responses to AZD1222 COVID-19 vaccine. Findings and limits, study-wide: Only a handful of AZD1222 recipients, more than 5 in all, had baseline seropositivity.

J is TRBJ1-2 and V is TRBV7-2; D not certain. The sequences come from peripheral blood, collected 28 days after the second AZD1222 dose. The origin of this receptor is an adult who received the AZD1222 COVID-19 vaccine. The CDR3 DNA sequence: TGTGCCAGCAGCTTAGCCGTCTCGACTAATATTGGCTACACCTTC. Its protein product is CASSLAVSTNIGYTF.